Listed below are T cell receptor beta chains from one sample, sequenced in a study of Ad26.COV2.S vaccination and SARS-CoV-2 variants. Libraries were prepared by immunoSEQ multiplex PCR; TCRdb keeps only in-frame clonotypes and omits some of them. Among about 350,000 clones listed, around 89% were seen once. Sample: peripheral blood, taken in a trial of Ad26.COV2.S vaccine versus placebo. These receptors originate from a person aged 18 to 59 who received the Ad26.COV2.S COVID-19 vaccine or a placebo. The CDR3 runs from the conserved cysteine through the conserved F or W. The order of the fields is J gene, D gene, clone size, V gene, CDR3 DNA, CDR3 protein. A D gene is named only where the DNA matches it firmly. Size values are once, few and many counts, or a class for expanded clones, and some rows have none.

J gene: TRBJ2-2
D gene: NA
clone size: NA
V gene: TRBV19
CDR3 DNA: TGTGCCAGTAGTCGGGATCCCCAAAGGGACACCGGGGAGCTGTTTTTT
CDR3 protein: CASSRDPQRDTGELFF

J gene: TRBJ1-2
D gene: TRBD1
clone size: NA
V gene: TRBV7-9
CDR3 DNA: TGTGCCAGCAGCTTACCCGACAGGGGCGGTGGCTACACCTTC
CDR3 protein: CASSLPDRGGGYTF

J gene: TRBJ2-7
D gene: NA
clone size: NA
V gene: TRBV23-1
CDR3 DNA: TGCGCCAGCAGTCAACGCCAGGGGCACGAGCAGTACTTC
CDR3 protein: CASSQRQGHEQYF

J gene: TRBJ2-5
D gene: TRBD2
clone size: NA
V gene: TRBV5-4
CDR3 DNA: TGTGCCAGCAGCACGAACCCCCTGGGAGCGGGAGGGCCCCGACAAGAGACCCAGTACTTC
CDR3 protein: CASSTNPLGAGGPRQETQYF

J gene: TRBJ1-1
D gene: TRBD1
clone size: NA
V gene: TRBV28
CDR3 DNA: TGTGCCAGCAGTCCCCCGGACAGGGGACACACTGAAGCTTTCTTT
CDR3 protein: CASSPPDRGHTEAFF

J gene: TRBJ2-7
D gene: TRBD2
clone size: NA
V gene: TRBV28
CDR3 DNA: TGTGCCAGCAGTTCGACTAGCGGGAGCTCCTACGAGCAGTACTTC
CDR3 protein: CASSSTSGSSYEQYF

J gene: TRBJ1-1
D gene: NA
clone size: NA
V gene: TRBV7-9
CDR3 DNA: TGTGCCAGCAGCCCTCAAACCACCAACACTGAAGCTTTCTTT
CDR3 protein: CASSPQTTNTEAFF

J gene: TRBJ1-1
D gene: TRBD1
clone size: NA
V gene: TRBV11-2
CDR3 DNA: TGTGCCAGCAGCTTTAGATTAAAAGGGGGCGGGAATGAAGCTTTCTTT
CDR3 protein: CASSFRLKGGGNEAFF

J gene: TRBJ2-7
D gene: NA
clone size: NA
V gene: TRBV27
CDR3 DNA: TGTGCCAGCAGTTTGCCCTACGAGCAGTACTTC
CDR3 protein: CASSLPYEQYF

J gene: TRBJ2-7
D gene: NA
clone size: NA
V gene: TRBV4-2
CDR3 DNA: TGTGCCAGCAGCCAAGATCCGGGACAACTATACGAGCAGTACTTC
CDR3 protein: CASSQDPGQLYEQYF

J gene: TRBJ2-7
D gene: TRBD2
clone size: NA
V gene: TRBV27
CDR3 DNA: TGTGCCAGCAGTTCGCCGGGACTAGCGGCCGAGCAGTACTTC
CDR3 protein: CASSSPGLAAEQYF

J gene: TRBJ2-6
D gene: NA
clone size: NA
V gene: TRBV7-9
CDR3 DNA: TGTGCCAGCAGCTCCGGAGGGGCCGGGGTTTTCGCTGGGGCCAACGTCCTGACTTTC
CDR3 protein: CASSSGGAGVFAGANVLTF

J gene: TRBJ2-3
D gene: NA
clone size: NA
V gene: TRBV6-5
CDR3 DNA: TGTGCCAGCAGTAGCGGGTCGGTTTACGGAGATACGCAGTATTTT
CDR3 protein: CASSSGSVYGDTQYF

J gene: TRBJ2-7
D gene: TRBD2
clone size: NA
V gene: TRBV2
CDR3 DNA: TGTGCCAGCCTTTCACTAGCGGGAGACGAGCAGTACTTC
CDR3 protein: CASLSLAGDEQYF

J gene: TRBJ1-6
D gene: NA
clone size: NA
V gene: TRBV12-3/TRBV12-4
CDR3 DNA: TGTGCCAGCAGTTTGGATCAGGGATCACCCCTCCACTTT
CDR3 protein: CASSLDQGSPLHF

J gene: TRBJ2-3
D gene: TRBD1
clone size: NA
V gene: TRBV2
CDR3 DNA: TGTGCCAGCAGTGTCGGGACAGGGGGGACTGCTAGCACAGATACGCAGTATTTT
CDR3 protein: CASSVGTGGTASTDTQYF

J gene: TRBJ2-5
D gene: NA
clone size: NA
V gene: TRBV20-1
CDR3 DNA: TGCAGTGCTTCCTCACAAGAGACCCAGTACTTC
CDR3 protein: CSASSQETQYF

J gene: TRBJ2-1
D gene: NA
clone size: NA
V gene: TRBV30
CDR3 DNA: TGTGCCTGGAGTCTGACTAGCAATGAGCAGTTCTTC
CDR3 protein: CAWSLTSNEQFF

J gene: TRBJ1-2
D gene: TRBD1
clone size: NA
V gene: TRBV6-5
CDR3 DNA: TGTGCCAGCAGGGGGGGGACAGGGCTTAACTATGGCTACACCTTC
CDR3 protein: CASRGGTGLNYGYTF

J gene: TRBJ2-6
D gene: NA
clone size: NA
V gene: TRBV6-2/TRBV6-3
CDR3 DNA: TGTGCCAGCAGTTGGGACAACTCTGGGGCCAACGTCCTGACTTTC
CDR3 protein: CASSWDNSGANVLTF

J gene: TRBJ2-5
D gene: NA
clone size: NA
V gene: TRBV28
CDR3 DNA: TGTGCCAGCAGTTTATTGGGAGAGACCCAGTACTTC
CDR3 protein: CASSLLGETQYF

J gene: TRBJ2-2
D gene: NA
clone size: NA
V gene: TRBV2
CDR3 DNA: TGTGCCAGCAGCCCTGTCAGGGAGAAGGGGGAGCTGTTTTTT
CDR3 protein: CASSPVREKGELFF

J gene: TRBJ2-3
D gene: NA
clone size: NA
V gene: TRBV12-5
CDR3 DNA: TGTGCTAGTGGCCACACCACAGATACGCAGTATTTT
CDR3 protein: CASGHTTDTQYF

J gene: TRBJ1-1
D gene: TRBD1
clone size: once
V gene: TRBV18
CDR3 DNA: TGTGCCAGCTCACCACCGGGGACAACAGGGGTAGGGAAAGCTTTCTTT
CDR3 protein: CASSPPGTTGVGKAFF

J gene: TRBJ1-4
D gene: NA
clone size: NA
V gene: TRBV4-1
CDR3 DNA: TGCGCCAGCAGCCAAGCGGGATTTGAAAAACTGTTTTTT
CDR3 protein: CASSQAGFEKLFF

J gene: TRBJ2-7
D gene: NA
clone size: once
V gene: TRBV6-5
CDR3 DNA: TGTGCCACCCAGCGGGTCAGCTCCTACGAGCAGTACTTC
CDR3 protein: CATQRVSSYEQYF

J gene: TRBJ1-4
D gene: NA
clone size: NA
V gene: TRBV10-3
CDR3 DNA: TGTGCCATCAGTGAGAGTACTAATGAAAAACTGTTTTTT
CDR3 protein: CAISESTNEKLFF

J gene: TRBJ2-4
D gene: NA
clone size: NA
V gene: TRBV12-2
CDR3 DNA: TGTGCAAGTCGCTTCCCCGGGGACGCCAAAAACATTCAGTACTTC
CDR3 protein: CASRFPGDAKNIQYF

J gene: TRBJ2-3
D gene: TRBD2
clone size: NA
V gene: TRBV7-9
CDR3 DNA: TGTGCCAGCAGCTTCTCTGGACTAGCGGGAGTAAGCACAGATACGCAGTATTTT
CDR3 protein: CASSFSGLAGVSTDTQYF

J gene: TRBJ2-1
D gene: NA
clone size: once
V gene: TRBV7-6
CDR3 DNA: TGTGCCAGCAGCTCGATAGCTGCGAACTCCTACAATGAGCAGTTCTTC
CDR3 protein: CASSSIAANSYNEQFF

J gene: TRBJ2-7
D gene: NA
clone size: few
V gene: TRBV2
CDR3 DNA: TGTGCCAGCAGTGAGGTCCGGGATAGCCCCTACGAGCAGTACTTC
CDR3 protein: CASSEVRDSPYEQYF

J gene: TRBJ2-4
D gene: NA
clone size: NA
V gene: TRBV30
CDR3 DNA: TGTGCCTGGAGTGCCGGGGGCGAAAAGTACTTC
CDR3 protein: CAWSAGGEKYF

J gene: TRBJ2-2
D gene: NA
clone size: few
V gene: TRBV18
CDR3 DNA: TGTGCCAGCTCACTACAAGCCGGGGAGCTGTTTTTT
CDR3 protein: CASSLQAGELFF

J gene: TRBJ2-7
D gene: NA
clone size: NA
V gene: TRBV5-1
CDR3 DNA: TGCGCCAGCAGCTTGCAGACCACCTACGAGCAGTACTTC
CDR3 protein: CASSLQTTYEQYF

J gene: TRBJ2-1
D gene: NA
clone size: NA
V gene: TRBV10-2
CDR3 DNA: TGCGCCAGCAGTGGCCAGCGCTCCTACAATGAGCAGTTCTTC
CDR3 protein: CASSGQRSYNEQFF

J gene: TRBJ1-5
D gene: NA
clone size: NA
V gene: TRBV24-1
CDR3 DNA: TGTGCCACCAGTGATTCGCAAGGGGCTGGAAATCAGCCCCAGCATTTT
CDR3 protein: CATSDSQGAGNQPQHF

J gene: TRBJ1-5
D gene: NA
clone size: NA
V gene: TRBV6-6
CDR3 DNA: TGTGCCAGCAGGGGTCAGGGACGGGTTCAGCCCCAGCATTTT
CDR3 protein: CASRGQGRVQPQHF

J gene: TRBJ2-1
D gene: NA
clone size: NA
V gene: TRBV28
CDR3 DNA: TGTGCCAGCAAGGGCCCCTCCGCCTCCCGTGAGCAGTTCTTC
CDR3 protein: CASKGPSASREQFF

J gene: TRBJ2-5
D gene: TRBD2
clone size: NA
V gene: TRBV5-1
CDR3 DNA: TGCGCCAGCAGCCATGGACTAGCGGGAGGGCTAGAGACCCAGTACTTC
CDR3 protein: CASSHGLAGGLETQYF

J gene: TRBJ2-7
D gene: TRBD1
clone size: once
V gene: TRBV28
CDR3 DNA: TGTGCCAGCAGTTTTACGGGGACAGGGTCCTACGAGCAGTACTTC
CDR3 protein: CASSFTGTGSYEQYF

J gene: TRBJ1-4
D gene: TRBD1
clone size: few
V gene: TRBV2
CDR3 DNA: TGTGCCACCCAAGACGCACAGGGGGATGAAAAACTGTTTTTT
CDR3 protein: CATQDAQGDEKLFF

J gene: TRBJ2-2
D gene: NA
clone size: NA
V gene: TRBV6-4
CDR3 DNA: TGTGCCACATCTCCGGGACAGAACACCGGGGAGCTGTTTTTT
CDR3 protein: CATSPGQNTGELFF

J gene: TRBJ1-4
D gene: NA
clone size: few
V gene: TRBV27
CDR3 DNA: TGTGCCAGCAGTTTAACCCCATCAACTAATGAAAAACTGTTTTTT
CDR3 protein: CASSLTPSTNEKLFF

J gene: TRBJ1-1
D gene: NA
clone size: NA
V gene: TRBV28
CDR3 DNA: TGTGCCAGCAGTTTATTCGCAGGGAGTGAGACTGAAGCTTTCTTT
CDR3 protein: CASSLFAGSETEAFF

J gene: TRBJ2-5
D gene: NA
clone size: few
V gene: TRBV3-1/TRBV3-2
CDR3 DNA: TGTGCCAGCAGCCAACAACTAGCTGAGACCCAGTACTTC
CDR3 protein: CASSQQLAETQYF

J gene: TRBJ1-2
D gene: NA
clone size: NA
V gene: TRBV29-1
CDR3 DNA: TGCAGCGTTGAAATTTCGCAAGGGATTGGCTATGGCTACACCTTC
CDR3 protein: CSVEISQGIGYGYTF

J gene: TRBJ2-1
D gene: TRBD2
clone size: NA
V gene: TRBV7-6
CDR3 DNA: TGTGCCAGCAGCCCTCGCGGACTAGCGGGAGGGAATGAGCAGTTCTTC
CDR3 protein: CASSPRGLAGGNEQFF

J gene: TRBJ1-2
D gene: NA
clone size: NA
V gene: TRBV29-1
CDR3 DNA: TGCAGCGTTGAAGGGGGCCACAACGCTAACTATGGCTACACCTTC
CDR3 protein: CSVEGGHNANYGYTF

J gene: TRBJ2-3
D gene: NA
clone size: NA
V gene: TRBV12-3/TRBV12-4
CDR3 DNA: TGTGCCAGCAGGAGAGCGACAGATACGCAGTATTTT
CDR3 protein: CASRRATDTQYF

J gene: TRBJ1-2
D gene: NA
clone size: few
V gene: TRBV28
CDR3 DNA: TGTGCCAGCATGACAGTACCAAACTATGGCTACACCTTC
CDR3 protein: CASMTVPNYGYTF

J gene: TRBJ2-7
D gene: TRBD2
clone size: NA
V gene: TRBV4-3
CDR3 DNA: TGCGCCAGCAGCCTAGGTAGGGAGGGGTACGAGCAGTACTTC
CDR3 protein: CASSLGREGYEQYF

J gene: TRBJ1-2
D gene: NA
clone size: NA
V gene: TRBV6-5
CDR3 DNA: TGTGCCAGCAGCGCTCTTGAGCGCTACTATGGCTACACCTTC
CDR3 protein: CASSALERYYGYTF

J gene: TRBJ2-7
D gene: TRBD1
clone size: NA
V gene: TRBV7-9
CDR3 DNA: TGTGCCAGCAGCCTGGACAGGAATGAGCAGTACTTC
CDR3 protein: CASSLDRNEQYF

J gene: TRBJ1-1
D gene: TRBD1
clone size: NA
V gene: TRBV18
CDR3 DNA: TGTGCCAGCTCACCACCGCAGGACAGGGGGGTAGCTTTCTTT
CDR3 protein: CASSPPQDRGVAFF

J gene: TRBJ1-1
D gene: TRBD1
clone size: NA
V gene: TRBV15
CDR3 DNA: TGTGCCACCAGCATCAGACATCCTAGTTCGGGACAGTTGAACACTGAAGCTTTCTTT
CDR3 protein: CATSIRHPSSGQLNTEAFF

J gene: TRBJ2-2
D gene: TRBD2
clone size: NA
V gene: TRBV15
CDR3 DNA: TGTGCCACCAGCAGATTGACTAGCGGGCCGAACACCGGGGAGCTGTTTTTT
CDR3 protein: CATSRLTSGPNTGELFF

J gene: TRBJ2-3
D gene: TRBD1
clone size: NA
V gene: TRBV6-2/TRBV6-3
CDR3 DNA: TGTGCCAGCAGCCCTACAGGGGGCCCAGATACGCAGTATTTT
CDR3 protein: CASSPTGGPDTQYF

J gene: TRBJ1-2
D gene: NA
clone size: NA
V gene: TRBV29-1
CDR3 DNA: TGCAGCGTTGAAGTGCGAAACTATGGCTACACCTTC
CDR3 protein: CSVEVRNYGYTF

J gene: TRBJ1-2
D gene: TRBD1
clone size: NA
V gene: TRBV30
CDR3 DNA: TGTGCCTGGAGGAAGGGACAGGGGATCTATGGCTACACCTTC
CDR3 protein: CAWRKGQGIYGYTF

J gene: TRBJ2-7
D gene: NA
clone size: NA
V gene: TRBV7-2
CDR3 DNA: TGTGCCAGCAGCCGACAGATCTCCTACGAGCAGTACTTC
CDR3 protein: CASSRQISYEQYF